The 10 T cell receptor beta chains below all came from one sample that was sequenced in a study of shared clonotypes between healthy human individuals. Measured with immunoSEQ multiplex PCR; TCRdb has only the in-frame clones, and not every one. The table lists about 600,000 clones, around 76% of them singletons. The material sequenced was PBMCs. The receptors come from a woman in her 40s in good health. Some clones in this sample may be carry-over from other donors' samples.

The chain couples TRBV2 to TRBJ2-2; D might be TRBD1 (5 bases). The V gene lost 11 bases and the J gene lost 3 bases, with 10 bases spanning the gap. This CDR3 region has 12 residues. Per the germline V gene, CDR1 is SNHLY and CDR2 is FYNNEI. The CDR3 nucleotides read TGTGCCTCCTCGACAGACACCGGGGAGCTGTTTTTT. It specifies CASSTDTGELFF. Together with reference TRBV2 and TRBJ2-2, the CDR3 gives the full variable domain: EPEVTQTPSHQVTQMGQEVILRCVPISNHLYFYWYRQILGQKVEFLVSFYNNEISEKSEIFDDQFSVERPDGSNFTLKIRSTKLEDSAMYFCASSTDTGELFFGEGSRLTVL.

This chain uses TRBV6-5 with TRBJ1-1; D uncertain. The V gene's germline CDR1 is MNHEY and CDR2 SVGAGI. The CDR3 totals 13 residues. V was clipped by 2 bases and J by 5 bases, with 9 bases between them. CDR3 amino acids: CASSYRGLTEAFF. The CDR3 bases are TGTGCCAGCAGTTACCGGGGTCTTACTGAAGCTTTCTTT.

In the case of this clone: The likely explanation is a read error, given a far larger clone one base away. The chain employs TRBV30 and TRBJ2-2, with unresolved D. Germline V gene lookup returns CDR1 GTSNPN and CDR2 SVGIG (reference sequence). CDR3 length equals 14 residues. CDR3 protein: CSWSRVGLYGELFF. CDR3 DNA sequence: TGTTCCTGGAGTCGGGTAGGGTTGTACGGGGAGCTGTTTTTT.

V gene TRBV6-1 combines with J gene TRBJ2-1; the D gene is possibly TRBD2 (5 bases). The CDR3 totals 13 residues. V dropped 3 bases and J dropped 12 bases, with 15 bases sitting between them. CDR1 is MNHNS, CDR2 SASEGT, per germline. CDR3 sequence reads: CASSDPPAERQFF. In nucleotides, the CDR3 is TGTGCCAGCAGTGATCCTCCAGCGGAGAGGCAGTTCTTC.

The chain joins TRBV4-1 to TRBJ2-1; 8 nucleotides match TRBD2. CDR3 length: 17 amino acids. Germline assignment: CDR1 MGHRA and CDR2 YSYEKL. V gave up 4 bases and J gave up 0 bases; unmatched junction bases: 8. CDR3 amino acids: CASSRLLAVVSYNEQFF. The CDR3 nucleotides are TGCGCCAGCAGCCGCCTACTAGCGGTGGTCTCCTACAATGAGCAGTTCTTC.

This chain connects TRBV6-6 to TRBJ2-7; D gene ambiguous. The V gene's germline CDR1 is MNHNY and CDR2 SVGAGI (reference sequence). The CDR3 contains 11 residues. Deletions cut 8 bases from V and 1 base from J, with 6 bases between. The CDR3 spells CASWGSYEQYF. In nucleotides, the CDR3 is TGTGCCAGCTGGGGTTCCTACGAGCAGTACTTC.

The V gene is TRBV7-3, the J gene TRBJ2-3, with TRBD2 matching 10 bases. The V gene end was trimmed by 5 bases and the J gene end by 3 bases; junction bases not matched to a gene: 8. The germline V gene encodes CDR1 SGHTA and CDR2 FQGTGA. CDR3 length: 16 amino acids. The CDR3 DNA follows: TGTGCCAGCAGCCCACGTCCACTAGCGGGGACAGATACGCAGTATTTT. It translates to CASSPRPLAGTDTQYF.

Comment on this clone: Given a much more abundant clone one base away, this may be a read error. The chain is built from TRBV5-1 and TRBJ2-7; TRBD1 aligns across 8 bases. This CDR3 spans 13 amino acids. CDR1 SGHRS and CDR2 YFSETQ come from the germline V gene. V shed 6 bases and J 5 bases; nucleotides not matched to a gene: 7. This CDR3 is CASNSQGANEQYF. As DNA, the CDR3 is TGCGCCAGCAACTCGCAGGGGGCAAACGAGCAGTACTTC.

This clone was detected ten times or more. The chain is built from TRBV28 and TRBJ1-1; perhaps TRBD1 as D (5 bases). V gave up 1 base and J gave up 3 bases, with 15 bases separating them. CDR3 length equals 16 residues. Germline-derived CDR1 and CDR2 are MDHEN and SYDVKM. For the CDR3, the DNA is TGTGCCAGCAGTTTATACCCCAGGGTTAGGGACACTGAAGCTTTCTTT. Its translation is CASSLYPRVRDTEAFF.

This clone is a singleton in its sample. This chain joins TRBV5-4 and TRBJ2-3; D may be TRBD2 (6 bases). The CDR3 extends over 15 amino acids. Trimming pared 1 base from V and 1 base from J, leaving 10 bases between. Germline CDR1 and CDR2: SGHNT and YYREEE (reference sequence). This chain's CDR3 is CASSLLASGTDTQYF. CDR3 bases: TGTGCCAGCAGCTTGTTGGCTAGCGGCACAGATACGCAGTATTTT.